This TCR beta chain was found in a study of cytomegalovirus exposure and HLA in healthy donors. The overall study: Approximately 200 million T cells yielded around 120 million unique TCR beta sequences in earlier analysis. The study, taken as a whole, reports: Highly shared variants forming one cluster were likely a sequencing artifact. Productive status was seen about 90% or about 30% of the time for most TCR beta V segments in an earlier analysis.

This clone was detected only once. The antigen is undetermined. Germline loops: CDR1 MDHEN, CDR2 SYDVKM. This CDR3 is built from 16 residues. Trimming shortened V by 4 bases and J by 2 bases, and 17 bases separated the two germline ends. PCR primers comprised 60 Vbeta and 13 Jbeta primers. The table came from immunoSEQ multiplex PCR; TCRdb's copy has only in-frame clones and leaves some out. The sample has about 170,000 clones; about 80% are singletons. This clonotype was sampled from a woman in her 30s in good health and CMV-seropositive. This sequence joins TRBV28 and TRBJ1-2; D unresolved. The sample comprised PBMCs. CDR3 loop: CASSYITESRNYGYTF. The CDR3 nucleotides read TGTGCCAGCAGTTACATCACAGAGTCACGAAACTATGGCTACACCTTC.